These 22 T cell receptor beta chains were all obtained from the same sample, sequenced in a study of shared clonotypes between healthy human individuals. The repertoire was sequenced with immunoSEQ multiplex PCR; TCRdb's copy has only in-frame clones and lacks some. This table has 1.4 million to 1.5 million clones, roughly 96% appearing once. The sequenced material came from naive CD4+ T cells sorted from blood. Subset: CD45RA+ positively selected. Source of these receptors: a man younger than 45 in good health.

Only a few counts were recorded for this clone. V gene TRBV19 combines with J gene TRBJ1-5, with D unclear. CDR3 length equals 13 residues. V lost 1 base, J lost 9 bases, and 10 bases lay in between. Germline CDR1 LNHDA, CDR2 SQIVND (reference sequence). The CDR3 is CASSIGPDSPQHF. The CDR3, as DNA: TGTGCCAGTAGTATAGGACCAGATTCGCCCCAGCATTTT.

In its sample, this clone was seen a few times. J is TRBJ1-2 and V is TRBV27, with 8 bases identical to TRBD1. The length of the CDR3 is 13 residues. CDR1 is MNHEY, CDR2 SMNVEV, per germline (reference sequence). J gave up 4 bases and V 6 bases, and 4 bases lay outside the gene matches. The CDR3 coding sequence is TGTGCCAGCAGCTTGGACAGGGTCTATGGCTACACCTTC. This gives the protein CASSLDRVYGYTF.

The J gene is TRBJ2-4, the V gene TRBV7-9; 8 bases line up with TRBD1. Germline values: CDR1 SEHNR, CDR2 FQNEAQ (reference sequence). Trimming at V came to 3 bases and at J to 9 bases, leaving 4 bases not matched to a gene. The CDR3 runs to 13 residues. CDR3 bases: TGTGCCAGCAGCTTCAGACAGGGGACCATTCAGTACTTC. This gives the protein CASSFRQGTIQYF.

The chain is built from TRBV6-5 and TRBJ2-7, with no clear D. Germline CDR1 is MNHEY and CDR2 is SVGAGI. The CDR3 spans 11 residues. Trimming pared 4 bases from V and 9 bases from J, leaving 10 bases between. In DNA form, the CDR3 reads TGTGCCAGCAGTTTGGGCCTGGGGCAGTACTTC. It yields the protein CASSLGLGQYF.

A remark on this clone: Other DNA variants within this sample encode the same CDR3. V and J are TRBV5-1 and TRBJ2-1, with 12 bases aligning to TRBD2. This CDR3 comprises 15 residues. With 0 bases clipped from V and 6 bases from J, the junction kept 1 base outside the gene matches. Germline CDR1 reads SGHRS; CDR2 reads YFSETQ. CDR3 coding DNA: TGCGCCAGCAGCTTGGGGACTAGCGGGACCAATGAGCAGTTCTTC. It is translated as CASSLGTSGTNEQFF.

CDR3 coding DNA: TGTGCCAGCTCACCCTCGGGACAGGGGTTTGGCTACACCTTC. As protein: CASSPSGQGFGYTF. The J gene is TRBJ1-2, the V gene TRBV18; 10 bases align to TRBD1. Germline V gene lookup returns CDR1 KGHSH and CDR2 LQKENI. V lost 3 bases, J lost 7 bases, and 5 bases stayed unmatched. The CDR3 length is 14 residues.

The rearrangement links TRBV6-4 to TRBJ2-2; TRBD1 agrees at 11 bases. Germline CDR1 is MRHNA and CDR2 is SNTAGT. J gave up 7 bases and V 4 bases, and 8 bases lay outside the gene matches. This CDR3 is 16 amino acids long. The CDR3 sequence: CASSVPGTGGGGELFF. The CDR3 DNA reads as TGTGCCAGCAGTGTTCCCGGGACAGGGGGAGGCGGGGAGCTGTTTTTT.

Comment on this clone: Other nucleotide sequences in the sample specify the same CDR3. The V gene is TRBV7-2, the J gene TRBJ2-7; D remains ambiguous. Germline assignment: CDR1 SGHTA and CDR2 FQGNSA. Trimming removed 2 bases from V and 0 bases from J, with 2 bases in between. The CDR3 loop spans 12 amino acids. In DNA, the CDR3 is TGTGCCAGCAGCTTAAGCTCCTACGAGCAGTACTTC. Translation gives CASSLSSYEQYF.

CDR3 bases: TGTGCCAGCAGCAAGGACAGGGTAAATGAAAAACTGTTTTTT. This translates into CASSKDRVNEKLFF. V usage is TRBV2 and J usage is TRBJ1-4; 8 nucleotides align to TRBD1. CDR1 is SNHLY, CDR2 FYNNEI, per germline. The CDR3 is 14 amino acids. The V and J ends lost 6 bases and 5 bases, in that order; junction bases with no gene match: 5.

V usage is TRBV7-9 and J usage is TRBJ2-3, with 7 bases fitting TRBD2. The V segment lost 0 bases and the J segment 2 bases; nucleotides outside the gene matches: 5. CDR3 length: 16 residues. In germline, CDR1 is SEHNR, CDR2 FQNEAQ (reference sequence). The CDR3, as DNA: TGTGCCAGCAGCTTAGCGGGCGGGGGTTACACAGATACGCAGTATTTT. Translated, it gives CASSLAGGGYTDTQYF.

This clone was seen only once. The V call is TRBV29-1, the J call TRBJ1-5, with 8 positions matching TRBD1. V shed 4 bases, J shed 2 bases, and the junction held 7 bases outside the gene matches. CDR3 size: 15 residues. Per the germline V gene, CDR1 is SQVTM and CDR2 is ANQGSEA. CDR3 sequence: CSVAGSGQGNQPQHF. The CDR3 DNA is TGCAGCGTTGCGGGGTCGGGACAGGGCAATCAGCCCCAGCATTTT.

The CDR3 loop reads CASSLAGTREAFF. CDR3 coding DNA: TGTGCCAGCAGTTTGGCGGGGACCAGGGAAGCTTTCTTT. The chain uses TRBV28 and TRBJ1-1; D may be TRBD1 (5 bases). The germline CDR1 and CDR2 sequences are MDHEN and SYDVKM. The CDR3 has 13 residues. V was clipped by 3 bases and J by 8 bases, with 13 bases between them.

In DNA form, the CDR3 reads TGTGCCAGCAGTTACTACAGGGATAATGAGCAGTTCTTC. Its protein product is CASSYYRDNEQFF. The rearrangement links TRBV28 to TRBJ2-1, with D maybe TRBD1 (6 bases). Trimming took 4 bases from V and 7 from J, leaving 11 bases between them. There are 13 residues in the CDR3. Germline CDR1 MDHEN, CDR2 SYDVKM.

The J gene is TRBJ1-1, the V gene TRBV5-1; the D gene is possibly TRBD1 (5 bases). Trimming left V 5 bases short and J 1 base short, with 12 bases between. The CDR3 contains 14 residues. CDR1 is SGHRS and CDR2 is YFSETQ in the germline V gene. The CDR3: CASRVDSPNTEAFF. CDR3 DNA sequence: TGCGCCAGCAGGGTAGACAGTCCGAACACTGAAGCTTTCTTT.

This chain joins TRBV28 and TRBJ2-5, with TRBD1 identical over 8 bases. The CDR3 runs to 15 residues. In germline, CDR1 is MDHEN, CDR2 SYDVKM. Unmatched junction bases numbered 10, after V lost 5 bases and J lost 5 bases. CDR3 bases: TGTGCCAGCAGTATGCTCACAGGGGGTTCGGAGACCCAGTACTTC. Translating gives CASSMLTGGSETQYF.

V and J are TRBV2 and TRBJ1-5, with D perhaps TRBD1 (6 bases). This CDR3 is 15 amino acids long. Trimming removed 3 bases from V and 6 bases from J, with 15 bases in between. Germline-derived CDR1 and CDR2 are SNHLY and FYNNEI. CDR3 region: CASSEAGATGQPQHF. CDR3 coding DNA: TGTGCCAGCAGTGAGGCAGGGGCTACAGGTCAGCCCCAGCATTTT.

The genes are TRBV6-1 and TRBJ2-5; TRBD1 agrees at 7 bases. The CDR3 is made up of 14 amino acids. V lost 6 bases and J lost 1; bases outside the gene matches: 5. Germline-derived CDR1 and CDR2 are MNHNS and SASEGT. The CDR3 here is CASRLDRAQETQYF. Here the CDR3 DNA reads TGTGCCAGCAGGCTAGACAGGGCCCAAGAGACCCAGTACTTC.

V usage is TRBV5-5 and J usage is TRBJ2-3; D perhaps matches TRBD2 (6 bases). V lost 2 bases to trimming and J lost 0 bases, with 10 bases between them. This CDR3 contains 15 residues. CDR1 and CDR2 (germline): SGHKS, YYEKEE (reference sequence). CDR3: CASSLKLASTDTQYF. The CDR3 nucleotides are TGTGCCAGCAGCTTAAAGCTAGCGAGCACAGATACGCAGTATTTT.

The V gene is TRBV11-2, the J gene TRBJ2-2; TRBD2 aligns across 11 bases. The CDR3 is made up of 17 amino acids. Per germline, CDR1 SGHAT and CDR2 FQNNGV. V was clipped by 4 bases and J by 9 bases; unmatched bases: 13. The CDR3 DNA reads TGTGCCAGCAGCTCCAGAACTAGCGGGAGATTGGGCCGGGAGCTGTTTTTT. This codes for CASSSRTSGRLGRELFF.

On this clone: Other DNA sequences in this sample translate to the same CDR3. The chain's CDR3 is CAISESGSYEQYF. In nucleotides, the CDR3 is TGTGCCATCAGTGAGTCAGGATCCTACGAGCAGTACTTC. The V and J genes are TRBV10-3 and TRBJ2-7, with D unclear. The CDR3 is 13 amino acids. Germline values: CDR1 ENHRY, CDR2 SYGVKD. Trimming pared 0 bases from V and 1 base from J, leaving 4 bases between.

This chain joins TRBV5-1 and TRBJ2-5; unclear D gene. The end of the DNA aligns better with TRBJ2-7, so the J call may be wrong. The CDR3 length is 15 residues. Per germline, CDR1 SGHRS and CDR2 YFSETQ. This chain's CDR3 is CASSPGAANSYEQYF. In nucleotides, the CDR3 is TGCGCCAGCAGCCCCGGTGCAGCAAACTCCTACGAGCAGTACTTC.

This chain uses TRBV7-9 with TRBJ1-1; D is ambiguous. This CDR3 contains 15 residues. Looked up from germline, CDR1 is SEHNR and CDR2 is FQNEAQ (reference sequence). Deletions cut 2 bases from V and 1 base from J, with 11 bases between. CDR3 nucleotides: TGTGCCAGCAGCTTATGGCCCTCTGGGAACACTGAAGCTTTCTTT. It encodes CASSLWPSGNTEAFF.